The present entry profiles one T cell receptor (beta chain) with its context. Its antigen is unidentified. PCR was performed using 60 Vbeta and 13 Jbeta primers. Profiled with immunoSEQ multiplex PCR; TCRdb holds only in-frame clones, not every one. Among more than 100,000 clones listed, approximately 78% were seen once. The data derive from a study of cytomegalovirus exposure and HLA in healthy donors. Study-level findings and limits: TRBV6-2, TRBV6-3 and some other V segments were unresolvable in 87-base-pair reads. For presence/absence analyses, sequencing depth was assumed to be roughly uniform across donors. Later genetic work tied a missense DCLRE1C variant to beta-chain V and J trimming.

J gave up 0 bases and V 9 bases, and 11 bases lay outside the gene matches. In germline, CDR1 is LNHDA, CDR2 SQIVND (reference sequence). The CDR3 runs to 17 residues. This sequence originates from a woman aged 50 to 60 in good health and CMV-seropositive. Sequencing was done on a sample of PBMCs. This chain joins TRBV19 and TRBJ1-5; 10 nucleotides match TRBD1. CDR3 sequence (DNA): TGTGCCAGCAACCGGGACAGGGGTATCTTTAGCAATCAGCCCCAGCATTTT. It encodes CASNRDRGIFSNQPQHF.